This T cell receptor beta chain was obtained from a study of molecular identifiers for immune sequencing clone quantification. Study details: Five portions were made in replicates from RNA of roughly 18,000 or 92,000 naive CD8 cells, and four underwent sequencing.

Study observations and caveats: Naive cells had under 1% of molecules in clones above 20 RNA copies, effectors over 99%.

Sorted naive CD8 T cells were those defined as CD8+CD4-CCR7+CD45RA+. In its sample, this clonotype was seen many times. As yet, its antigen is unknown. One entry per CDR3 protein, called by TCRdb with MiXCR from the PCR reads. The sample gives about 300,000 distinct CDR3 sequences, around 21% of which show up once; roughly 0.86% is in the top ten. The CDR3 sequence is 15 residues long. V shed 1 base and J shed 6 bases, with 16 bases lying between them. Germline V CDR1 and CDR2: MNHEY, SVGAGI. The rearrangement uses TRBV6-5 and TRBJ2-7, with TRBD1 as a possible D gene (6 bases). The sequenced material came from naive CD8+ T cells from blood, with Jurkat cell RNA spiked in. Subset defined: FACS-sorted CD8+CD4-CCR7+CD45RA+ naive T cells. The sequence derives from a human donor in good health. Some libraries in this study had Jurkat cell RNA spiked in. The CDR3 is CASSYWVQGLSEQYF. The CDR3 bases are TGTGCCAGCAGTTACTGGGTACAGGGCTTGAGCGAGCAGTACTTC.